This TCR beta chain was retrieved from a study of tumor-infiltrating lymphocytes in primary liver carcinoma. In the study overall: Subjects presented with primary liver carcinoma managed by surgical resection. Regarding the study as a whole: When set against blood, tumors had a significantly higher top-250-clone fraction (p = 0.039). CD8+ and CD4+ repertoires went uncompared, the samples being bulk unsorted.

Concerning this clonotype itself: Its antigen is not known. This sequence may be a read error, since a much larger clone differs from it by one base.

From 500 ng total RNA, TCR beta cDNA was generated with a primer in the constant region. ARM-PCR was slightly modified, and three nested multiplex PCR rounds with it gave rise to the TCR beta libraries. A single record per CDR3 protein comes from TCRdb applying MiXCR to the multiplex PCR reads. The sample records 250,000 to 350,000 distinct CDR3 sequences, 50% to 60% being singletons. Germline DNA was also extracted, and blood RNA derived from unsorted whole blood. It was before surgery that roughly 3.9 milliliters of peripheral blood were collected. The TCR comes from a woman in her twenties or thirties with primary liver carcinoma and hepatitis B virus infection. The sample was peripheral blood.

The chain's CDR3 is CASSVPGQGVYEQYF. The CDR3 bases are TGTGCCAGCAGTGTCCCGGGACAGGGGGTCTACGAGCAGTACTTC. The gene calls are TRBV6-1 and TRBJ2-7, with 11 bases aligning to TRBD1. V was clipped by 4 bases and J by 3 bases; unmatched bases: 5. Germline assignment: CDR1 MNHNS and CDR2 SASEGT. There are 15 residues in the CDR3.